The present entry profiles one TCR beta chain with its context. V gave up 3 bases and J gave up 7 bases, with 15 bases separating them. Germline V gene data show CDR1 as SGHTA and CDR2 as FQGNSA. The CDR3 spans 14 residues. The sample originates from a study of blood T cell repertoires in COVID-19. Background on the study: Both acute and convalescent COVID-19 samples were obtained from the United States, Italy and Spain. PBMCs, B-cell-depleted T cells, or T cells were the source of the cDNA or gDNA that made up the material.

Per the original methods: Scientists estimated how many nucleated cells there were by amplifying reference gene primers. Repertoires were generated with immunoSEQ multiplex PCR, while TCRdb's copy carries only in-frame clones and drops some. V, J and clone size derive from that table, while D and trimming were established from the DNA sequence. The sample carries about 240,000 clones, roughly 81% recorded once. This TCR derives from a middle-aged man with acute or convalescent COVID-19. This chain uses TRBV7-2 with TRBJ2-5; D may be TRBD2 (5 bases). The sample taken for sequencing was peripheral blood. Written as DNA, the CDR3 is TGTGCCAGCAGCTTCGGACTGGGTAAGAGGACCCAGTACTTC. Protein product: CASSFGLGKRTQYF.